The present entry profiles one T cell receptor beta chain with its context. What it recognizes is unknown. The sample originates from a study of T cells in Graves' hyperthyroidism and ophthalmopathy. CDR3 length equals 18 residues. The germline CDR1 and CDR2 sequences are MNHEY and SVGEGT. V lost 7 bases and J 0 bases, leaving 21 bases between the germline ends. RNA transcripts yielded amplified TCR beta CDR3 regions. The TCR CDR3 first-round RT-PCR relied on the HTBI primer set. TCRdb called the multiplex PCR reads again in MiXCR, with one record for every CDR3 protein. There are roughly 520,000 distinct CDR3 sequences in the sample; less than 25% occur only once, and over 9% lies in the top ten. Study observations and caveats: Most clonotypes expanded in thyroid above 0.001 were likewise present in blood.

V usage is TRBV6-2 or TRBV6-3 and J usage is TRBJ2-2; D is perhaps TRBD2 (6 bases). This TCR was sampled from a woman in her 30s with Graves' ophthalmopathy. Sequencing was performed on blood. In DNA form, the CDR3 reads TGTGCCAGCACCCCCGACGGGGGTGGTACCGCGAACACCGGGGAGCTGTTTTTT. Protein product: CASTPDGGGTANTGELFF.